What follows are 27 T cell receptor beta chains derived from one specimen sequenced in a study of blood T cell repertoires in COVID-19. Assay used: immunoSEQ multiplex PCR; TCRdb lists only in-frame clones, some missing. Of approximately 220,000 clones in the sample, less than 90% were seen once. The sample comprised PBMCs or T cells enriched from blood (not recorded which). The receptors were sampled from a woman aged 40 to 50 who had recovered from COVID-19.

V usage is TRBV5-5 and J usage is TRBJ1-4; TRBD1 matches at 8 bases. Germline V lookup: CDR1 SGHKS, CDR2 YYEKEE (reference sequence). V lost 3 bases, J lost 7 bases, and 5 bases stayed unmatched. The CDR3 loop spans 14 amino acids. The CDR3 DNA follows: TGTGCCAGCAGCTCCCGACAGGGGATTGAAAAACTGTTTTTT. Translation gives CASSSRQGIEKLFF.

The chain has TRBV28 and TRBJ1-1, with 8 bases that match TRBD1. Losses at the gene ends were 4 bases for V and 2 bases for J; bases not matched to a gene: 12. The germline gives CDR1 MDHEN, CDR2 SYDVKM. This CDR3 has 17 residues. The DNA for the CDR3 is TGTGCCAGCAGTTCCCGGTTTGGCAGGGGGCTAAACACTGAAGCTTTCTTT. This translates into CASSSRFGRGLNTEAFF.

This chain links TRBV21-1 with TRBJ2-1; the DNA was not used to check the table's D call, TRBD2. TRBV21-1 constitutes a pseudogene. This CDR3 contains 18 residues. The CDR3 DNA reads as TGTGCCAGCAGCACCGGGACTAGCGGGCATTTGGGGGGGAATGAGCAGTTCTTC. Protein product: CASSTGTSGHLGGNEQFF.

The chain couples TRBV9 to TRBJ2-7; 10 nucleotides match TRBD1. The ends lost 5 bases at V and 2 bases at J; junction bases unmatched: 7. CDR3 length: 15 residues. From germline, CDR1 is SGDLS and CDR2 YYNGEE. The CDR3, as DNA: TGTGCCAGCAGTCCTCAGACAGGGGGCCCCTACGAGCAGTACTTC. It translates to CASSPQTGGPYEQYF.

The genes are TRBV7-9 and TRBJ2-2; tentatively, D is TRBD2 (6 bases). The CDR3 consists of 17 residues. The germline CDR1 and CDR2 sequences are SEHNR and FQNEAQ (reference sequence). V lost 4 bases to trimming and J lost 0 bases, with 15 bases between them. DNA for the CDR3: TGTGCCAGCAGCTCCCATCTGGGACTCTCGAACACCGGGGAGCTGTTTTTT. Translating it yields CASSSHLGLSNTGELFF.

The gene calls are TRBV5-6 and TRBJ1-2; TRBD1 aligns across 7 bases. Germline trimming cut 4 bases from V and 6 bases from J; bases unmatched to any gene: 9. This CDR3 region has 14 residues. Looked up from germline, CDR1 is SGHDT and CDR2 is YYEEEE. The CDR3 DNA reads TGTGCCAGCAGCCAGGAACAGGGGAGCCATGGCTACACCTTC. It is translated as CASSQEQGSHGYTF.

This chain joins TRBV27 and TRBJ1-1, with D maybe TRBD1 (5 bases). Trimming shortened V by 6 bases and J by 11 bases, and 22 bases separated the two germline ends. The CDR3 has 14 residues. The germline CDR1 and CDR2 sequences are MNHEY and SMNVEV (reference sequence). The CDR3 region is CASSIRDGTGGAFF. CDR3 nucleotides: TGTGCCAGCAGCATCCGGGACGGCACCGGGGGGGCTTTCTTT.

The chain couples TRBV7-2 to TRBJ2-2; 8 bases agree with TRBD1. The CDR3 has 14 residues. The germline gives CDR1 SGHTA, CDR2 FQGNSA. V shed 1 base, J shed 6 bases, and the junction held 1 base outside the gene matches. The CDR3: CASSLGTGPGELFF. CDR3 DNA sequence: TGTGCCAGCAGCTTAGGGACAGGGCCCGGGGAGCTGTTTTTT.

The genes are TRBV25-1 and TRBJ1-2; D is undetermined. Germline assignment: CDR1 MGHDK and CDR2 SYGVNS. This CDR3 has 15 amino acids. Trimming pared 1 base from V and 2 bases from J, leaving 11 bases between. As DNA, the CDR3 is TGTGCCAGCAGTGAATTCGGGGTGGCCAACTATGGCTACACCTTC. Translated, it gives CASSEFGVANYGYTF.

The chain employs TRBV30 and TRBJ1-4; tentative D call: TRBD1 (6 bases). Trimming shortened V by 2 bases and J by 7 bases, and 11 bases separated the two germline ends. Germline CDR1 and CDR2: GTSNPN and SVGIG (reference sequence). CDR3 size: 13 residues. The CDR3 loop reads CAWSTQGSEKLFF. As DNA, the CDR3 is TGTGCCTGGAGTACCCAGGGGTCTGAAAAACTGTTTTTT.

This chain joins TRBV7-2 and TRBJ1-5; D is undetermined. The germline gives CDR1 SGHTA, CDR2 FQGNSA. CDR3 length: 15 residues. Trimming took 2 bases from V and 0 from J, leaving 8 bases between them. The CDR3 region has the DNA TGTGCCAGCAGCTTATACAGCCATAGCAATCAGCCCCAGCATTTT. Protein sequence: CASSLYSHSNQPQHF.

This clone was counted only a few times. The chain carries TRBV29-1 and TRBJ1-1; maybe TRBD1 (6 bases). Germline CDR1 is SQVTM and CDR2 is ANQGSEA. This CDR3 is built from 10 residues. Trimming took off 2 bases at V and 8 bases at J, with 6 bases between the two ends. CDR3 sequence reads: CSVETGEAFF. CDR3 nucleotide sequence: TGCAGCGTTGAAACAGGGGAAGCTTTCTTT.

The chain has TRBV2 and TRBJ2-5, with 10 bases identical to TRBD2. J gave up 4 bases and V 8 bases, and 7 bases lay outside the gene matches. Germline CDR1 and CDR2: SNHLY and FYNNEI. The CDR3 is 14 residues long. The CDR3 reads CASGSGRGLETQYF. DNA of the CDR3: TGTGCCAGCGGCAGCGGGAGGGGTTTAGAGACCCAGTACTTC. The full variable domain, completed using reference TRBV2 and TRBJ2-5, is EPEVTQTPSHQVTQMGQEVILRCVPISNHLYFYWYRQILGQKVEFLVSFYNNEISEKSEIFDDQFSVERPDGSNFTLKIRSTKLEDSAMYFCASGSGRGLETQYFGPGTRLLVL.

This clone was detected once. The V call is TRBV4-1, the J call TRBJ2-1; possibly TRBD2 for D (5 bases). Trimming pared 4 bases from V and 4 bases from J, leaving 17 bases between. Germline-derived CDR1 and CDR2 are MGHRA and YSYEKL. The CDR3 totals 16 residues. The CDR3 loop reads CASSPRGSGLYNEQFF. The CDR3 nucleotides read TGCGCCAGCAGCCCCCGAGGCAGCGGCCTTTACAATGAGCAGTTCTTC.

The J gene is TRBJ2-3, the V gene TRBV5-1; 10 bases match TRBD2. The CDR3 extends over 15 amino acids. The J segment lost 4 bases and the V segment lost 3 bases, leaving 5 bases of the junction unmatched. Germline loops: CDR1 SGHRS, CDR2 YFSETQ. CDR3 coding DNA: TGCGCCAGCAGCTCCGGGACTAGCGTATCAGATACGCAGTATTTT. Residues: CASSSGTSVSDTQYF.

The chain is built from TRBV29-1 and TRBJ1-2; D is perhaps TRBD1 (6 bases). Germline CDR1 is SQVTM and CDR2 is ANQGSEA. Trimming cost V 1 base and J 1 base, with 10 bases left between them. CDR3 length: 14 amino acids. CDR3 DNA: TGCAGCGTTGAAGCAGGGGACATTAACTATGGCTACACCTTC. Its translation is CSVEAGDINYGYTF.

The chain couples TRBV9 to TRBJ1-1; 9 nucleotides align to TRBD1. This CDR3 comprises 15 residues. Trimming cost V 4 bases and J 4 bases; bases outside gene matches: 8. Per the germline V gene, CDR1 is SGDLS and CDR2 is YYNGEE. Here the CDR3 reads CASSPRDRVPTEAFF. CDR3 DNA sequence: TGTGCCAGCAGCCCGAGGGACAGGGTCCCCACTGAAGCTTTCTTT.

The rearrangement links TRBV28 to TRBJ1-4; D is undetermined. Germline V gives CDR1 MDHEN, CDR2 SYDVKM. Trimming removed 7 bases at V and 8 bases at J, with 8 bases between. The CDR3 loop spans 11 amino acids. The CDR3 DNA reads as TGTGCCAGCATCGGAGAAGAAAAACTGTTTTTT. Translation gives CASIGEEKLFF.

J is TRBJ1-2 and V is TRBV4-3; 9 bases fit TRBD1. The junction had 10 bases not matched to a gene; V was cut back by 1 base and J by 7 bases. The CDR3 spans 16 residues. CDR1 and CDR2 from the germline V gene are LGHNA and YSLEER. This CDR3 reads CASSQVGETGGRGYTF. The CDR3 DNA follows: TGCGCCAGCAGCCAAGTGGGCGAGACAGGGGGACGTGGCTACACCTTC.

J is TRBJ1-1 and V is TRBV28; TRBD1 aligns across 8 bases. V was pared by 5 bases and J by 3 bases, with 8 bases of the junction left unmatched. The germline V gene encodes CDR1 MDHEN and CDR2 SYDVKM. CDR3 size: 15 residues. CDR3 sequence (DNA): TGTGCCAGCAGTCTGACGACAGGGGCCGACACTGAAGCTTTCTTT. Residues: CASSLTTGADTEAFF. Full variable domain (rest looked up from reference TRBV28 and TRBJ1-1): DVKVTQSSRYLVKRTGEKVFLECVQDMDHENMFWYRQDPGLGLRLIYFSYDVKMKEKGDIPEGYSVSREKKERFSLILESASTNQTSMYLCASSLTTGADTEAFFGQGTRLTVV.

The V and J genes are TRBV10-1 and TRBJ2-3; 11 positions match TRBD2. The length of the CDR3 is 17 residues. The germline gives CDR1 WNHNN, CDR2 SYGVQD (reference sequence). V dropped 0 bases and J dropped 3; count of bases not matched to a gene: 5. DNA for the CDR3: TGCGCCAGCAGTGAGTCGAGACTAGCGGGAAAGACAGATACGCAGTATTTT. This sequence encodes CASSESRLAGKTDTQYF.

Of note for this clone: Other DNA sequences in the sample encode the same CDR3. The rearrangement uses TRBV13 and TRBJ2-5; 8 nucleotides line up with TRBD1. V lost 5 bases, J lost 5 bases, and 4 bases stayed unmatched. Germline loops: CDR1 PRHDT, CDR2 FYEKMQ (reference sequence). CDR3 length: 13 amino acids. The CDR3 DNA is TGTGCCAGCAGCCCGAGACAGGGGGAGACCCAGTACTTC. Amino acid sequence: CASSPRQGETQYF. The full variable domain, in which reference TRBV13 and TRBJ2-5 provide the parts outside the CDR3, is AAGVIQSPRHLIKEKRETATLKCYPIPRHDTVYWYQQGPGQDPQFLISFYEKMQSDKGSIPDRFSAQQFSDYHSELNMSSLELGDSALYFCASSPRQGETQYFGPGTRLLVL.

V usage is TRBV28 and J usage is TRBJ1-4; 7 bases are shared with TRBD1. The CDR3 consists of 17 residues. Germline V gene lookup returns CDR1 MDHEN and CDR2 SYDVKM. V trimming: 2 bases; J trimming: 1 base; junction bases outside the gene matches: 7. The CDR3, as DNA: TGTGCCAGCAGTTTAGGGTGGCAGGGGGTAACTAATGAAAAACTGTTTTTT. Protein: CASSLGWQGVTNEKLFF.

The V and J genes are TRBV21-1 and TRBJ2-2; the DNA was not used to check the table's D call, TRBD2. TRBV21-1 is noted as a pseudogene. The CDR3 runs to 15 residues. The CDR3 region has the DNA TGTGCCAGCAGCATTTGGACTCTGAACACCGGGGAGCTGTTTTTT. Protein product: CASSIWTLNTGELFF.

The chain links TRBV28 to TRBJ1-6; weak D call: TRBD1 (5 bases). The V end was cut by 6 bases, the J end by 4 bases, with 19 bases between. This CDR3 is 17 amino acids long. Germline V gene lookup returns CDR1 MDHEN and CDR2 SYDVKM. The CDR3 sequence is CASSQFEGLGYNSPLHF. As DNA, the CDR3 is TGTGCCAGCAGCCAGTTTGAGGGACTGGGGTATAATTCACCCCTCCACTTT.

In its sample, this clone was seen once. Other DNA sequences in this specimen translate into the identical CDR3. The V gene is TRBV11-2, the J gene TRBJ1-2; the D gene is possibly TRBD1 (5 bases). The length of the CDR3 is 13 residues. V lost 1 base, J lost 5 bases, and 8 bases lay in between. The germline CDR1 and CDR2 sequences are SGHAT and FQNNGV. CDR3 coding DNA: TGTGCCAGCAGCTTAGGACAGATTTATGGCTACACCTTC. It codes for CASSLGQIYGYTF.

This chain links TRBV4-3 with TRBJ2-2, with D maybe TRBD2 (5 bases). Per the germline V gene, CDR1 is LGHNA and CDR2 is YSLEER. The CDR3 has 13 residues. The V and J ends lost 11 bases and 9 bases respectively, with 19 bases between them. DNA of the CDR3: TGCGCCTCCGCAACGGGGTTATCGAGGGAGCTGTTTTTT. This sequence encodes CASATGLSRELFF.